This TCR beta chain was observed in a study of human T cells and chemical hapten exposure. Regarding time point: pre-sensitization, week 0. As to treatment: therapeutic diphenylcyclopropenone sensitization with weekly scalp DPC. V lost 4 bases, J lost 3 bases, and 3 bases lay in between. Germline V gene sequence: CDR1 DFQATT, CDR2 SNEGSKA (reference sequence). The CDR3 is made up of 10 amino acids. TCRdb reprocessed the RACE reads with MiXCR, giving one entry per CDR3 protein. Of a few hundred thousand distinct CDR3 sequences detected, almost 8% appear once; the ten largest clones hold more than 1%. Sequenced material: whole blood, taken in connection with sensitization to the hapten diphenylcyclopropenone (DPC). This chain connects TRBV20-1 to TRBJ1-1, with D hard to call. This clonotype originated in a man aged 18 to 30 with alopecia areata. Some clones in this sample may be carry-over from other donors' samples. CDR3: CSATDTEAFF. For the CDR3, the DNA is TGCAGTGCTACTGACACTGAAGCTTTCTTT.